This TCR beta chain was recorded in a study of Ad26.COV2.S vaccination and SARS-CoV-2 variants. The V gene end was trimmed by 4 bases and the J gene end by 4 bases; junction bases not matched to a gene: 12. CDR3 length: 16 amino acids. CDR1 is LGHDT and CDR2 is YNNKEL in the germline V gene (reference sequence). Measured with immunoSEQ multiplex PCR; TCRdb has only the in-frame clones, and not every one. Of more than 85,000 clones detected, around 80% appear once; the ten largest clones hold 17%. This TCR was recovered from a human donor who had recovered from COVID-19. Sequencing used peripheral blood, obtained after recovery from COVID-19. This sequence joins TRBV3-1 (or the pseudogene TRBV3-2) and TRBJ2-5, with TRBD1 matching over 7 bases. This CDR3 reads CASSLYRQGGGETQYF. The CDR3 nucleotides read TGTGCCAGCAGCCTCTATCGACAGGGCGGAGGAGAGACCCAGTACTTC.